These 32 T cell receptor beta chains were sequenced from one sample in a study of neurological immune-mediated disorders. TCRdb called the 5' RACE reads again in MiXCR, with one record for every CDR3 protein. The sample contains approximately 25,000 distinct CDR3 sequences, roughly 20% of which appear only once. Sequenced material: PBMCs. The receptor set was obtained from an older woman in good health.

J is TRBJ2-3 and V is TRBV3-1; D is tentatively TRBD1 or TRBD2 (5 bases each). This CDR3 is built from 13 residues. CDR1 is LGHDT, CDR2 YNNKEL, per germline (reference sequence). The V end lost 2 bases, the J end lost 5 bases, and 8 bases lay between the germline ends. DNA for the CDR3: TGTGCCAGCAGCCAACGGGGCCGAGATACGCAGTATTTT. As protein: CASSQRGRDTQYF.

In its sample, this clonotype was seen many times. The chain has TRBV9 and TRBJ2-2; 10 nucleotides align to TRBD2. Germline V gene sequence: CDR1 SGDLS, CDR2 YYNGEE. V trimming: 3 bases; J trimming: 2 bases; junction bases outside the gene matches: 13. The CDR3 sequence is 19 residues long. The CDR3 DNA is TGTGCCAGCAGCGCCATCCACCACCGGACTAGCGGTAACACCGGGGAGCTGTTTTTT. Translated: CASSAIHHRTSGNTGELFF.

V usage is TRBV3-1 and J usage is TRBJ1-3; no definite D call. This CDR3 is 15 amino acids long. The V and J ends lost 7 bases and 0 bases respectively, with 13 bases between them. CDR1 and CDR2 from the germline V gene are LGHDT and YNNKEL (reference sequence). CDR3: CASTATVSSGNTIYF. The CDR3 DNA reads TGTGCCAGCACCGCGACCGTTAGCTCTGGAAACACCATATATTTT. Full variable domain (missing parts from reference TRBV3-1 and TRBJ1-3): DTAVSQTPKYLVTQMGNDKSIKCEQNLGHDTMYWYKQDSKKFLKIMFSYNNKELIINETVPNRFSPKSPDKAHLNLHINSLELGDSAVYFCASTATVSSGNTIYFGEGSWLTVV.

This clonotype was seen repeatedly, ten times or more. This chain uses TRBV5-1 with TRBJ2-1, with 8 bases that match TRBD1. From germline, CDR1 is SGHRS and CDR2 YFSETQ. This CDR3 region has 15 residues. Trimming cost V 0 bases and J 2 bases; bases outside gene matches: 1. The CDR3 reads CASSLETGAYNEQFF. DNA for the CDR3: TGCGCCAGCAGCTTGGAGACAGGGGCCTACAATGAGCAGTTCTTC.

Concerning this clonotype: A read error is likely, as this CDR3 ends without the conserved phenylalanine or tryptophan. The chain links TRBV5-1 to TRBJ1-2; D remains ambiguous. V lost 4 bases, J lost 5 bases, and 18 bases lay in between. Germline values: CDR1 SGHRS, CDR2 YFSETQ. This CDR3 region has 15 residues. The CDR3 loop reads CASSQDPGGEYGYTL. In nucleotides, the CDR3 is TGCGCCAGCAGCCAAGACCCGGGAGGCGAATATGGCTACACCCTC.

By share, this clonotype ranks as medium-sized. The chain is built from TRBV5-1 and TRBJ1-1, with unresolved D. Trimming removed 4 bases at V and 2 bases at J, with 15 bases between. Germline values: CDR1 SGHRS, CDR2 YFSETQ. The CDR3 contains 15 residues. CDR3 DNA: TGCGCCAGCAGCGTAAGCAAGGGATTTAACACTGAAGCTTTCTTT. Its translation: CASSVSKGFNTEAFF.

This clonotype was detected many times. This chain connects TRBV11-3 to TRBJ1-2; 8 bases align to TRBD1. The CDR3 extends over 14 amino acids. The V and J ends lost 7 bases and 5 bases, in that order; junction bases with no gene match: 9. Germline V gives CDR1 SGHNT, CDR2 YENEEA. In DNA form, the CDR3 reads TGTGCCAGCAACCCTTCCGGACAGGGATATGGCTACACCTTC. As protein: CASNPSGQGYGYTF.

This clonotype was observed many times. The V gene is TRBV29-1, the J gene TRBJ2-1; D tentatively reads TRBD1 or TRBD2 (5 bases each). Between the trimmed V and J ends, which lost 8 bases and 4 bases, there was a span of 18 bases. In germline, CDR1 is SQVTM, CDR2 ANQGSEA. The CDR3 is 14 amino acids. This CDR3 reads CSLRPGTLYNEQFF. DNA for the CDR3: TGCAGCCTTAGACCCGGGACCCTTTACAATGAGCAGTTCTTC.

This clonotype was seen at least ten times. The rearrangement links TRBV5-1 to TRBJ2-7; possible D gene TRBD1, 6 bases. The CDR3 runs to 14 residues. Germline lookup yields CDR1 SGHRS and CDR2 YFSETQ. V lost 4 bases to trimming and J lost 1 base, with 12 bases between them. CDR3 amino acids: CASSGQGPSYEQYF. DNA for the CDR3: TGCGCCAGCAGCGGTCAGGGGCCATCCTACGAGCAGTACTTC.

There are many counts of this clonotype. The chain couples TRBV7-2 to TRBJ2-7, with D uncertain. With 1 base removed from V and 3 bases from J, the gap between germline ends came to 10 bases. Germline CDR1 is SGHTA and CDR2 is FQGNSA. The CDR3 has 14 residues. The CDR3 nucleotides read TGTGCCAGCAGCTTAGAACTATCCGGCTACGAGCAGTACTTC. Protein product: CASSLELSGYEQYF.

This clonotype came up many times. The chain's CDR3 is CASMGRVTYEQYF. The DNA for the CDR3 is TGTGCCAGCATGGGTCGGGTGACCTACGAGCAGTACTTC. The gene calls are TRBV28 and TRBJ2-7; the D is unclear. This CDR3 spans 13 amino acids. V lost 7 bases, J lost 2 bases, and 12 bases lay in between. Germline V gene sequence: CDR1 MDHEN, CDR2 SYDVKM.

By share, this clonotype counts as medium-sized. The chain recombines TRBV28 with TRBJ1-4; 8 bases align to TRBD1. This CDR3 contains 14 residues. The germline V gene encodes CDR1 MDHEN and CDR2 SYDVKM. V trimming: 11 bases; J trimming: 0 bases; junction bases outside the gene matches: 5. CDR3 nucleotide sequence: TGTGCCTCAGGGGGCTATGCAACTAATGAAAAACTGTTTTTT. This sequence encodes CASGGYATNEKLFF. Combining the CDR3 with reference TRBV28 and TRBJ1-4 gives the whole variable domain DVKVTQSSRYLVKRTGEKVFLECVQDMDHENMFWYRQDPGLGLRLIYFSYDVKMKEKGDIPEGYSVSREKKERFSLILESASTNQTSMYLCASGGYATNEKLFFGSGTQLSVL.

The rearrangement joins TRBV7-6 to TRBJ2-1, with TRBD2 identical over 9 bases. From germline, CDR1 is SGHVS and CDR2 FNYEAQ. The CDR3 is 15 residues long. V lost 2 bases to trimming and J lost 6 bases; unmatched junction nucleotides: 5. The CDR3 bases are TGTGCCAGCAGCTTAAGGGCTAGCGGGGCCAATGAGCAGTTCTTC. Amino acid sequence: CASSLRASGANEQFF. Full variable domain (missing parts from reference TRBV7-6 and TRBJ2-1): GAGVSQSPRYKVTKRGQDVALRCDPISGHVSLYWYRQALGQGPEFLTYFNYEAQQDKSGLPNDRFSAERPEGSISTLTIQRTEQRDSAMYRCASSLRASGANEQFFGPGTRLTVL.

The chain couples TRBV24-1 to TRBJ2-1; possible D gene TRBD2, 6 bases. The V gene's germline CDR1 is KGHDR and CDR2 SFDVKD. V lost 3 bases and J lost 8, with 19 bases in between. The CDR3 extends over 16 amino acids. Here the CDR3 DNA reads TGTGCCACCAGTGATGCGGGAAACAAGAAGTACGATGAGCAGTTCTTC. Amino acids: CATSDAGNKKYDEQFF.

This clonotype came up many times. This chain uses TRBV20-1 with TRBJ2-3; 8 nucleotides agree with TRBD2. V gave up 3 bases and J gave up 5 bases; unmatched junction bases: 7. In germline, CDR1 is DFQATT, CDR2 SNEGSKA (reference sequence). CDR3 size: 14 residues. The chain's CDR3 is CSASGRAGRDTQYF. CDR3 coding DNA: TGCAGTGCTAGCGGGAGGGCCGGGAGAGATACGCAGTATTTT.

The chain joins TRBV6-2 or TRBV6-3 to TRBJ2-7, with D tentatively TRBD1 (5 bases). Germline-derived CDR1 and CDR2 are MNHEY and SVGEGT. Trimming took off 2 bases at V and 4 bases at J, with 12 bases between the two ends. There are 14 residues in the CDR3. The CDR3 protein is CASSYMAGPYEQYF. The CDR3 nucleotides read TGTGCCAGCAGTTACATGGCAGGGCCATACGAGCAGTACTTC.

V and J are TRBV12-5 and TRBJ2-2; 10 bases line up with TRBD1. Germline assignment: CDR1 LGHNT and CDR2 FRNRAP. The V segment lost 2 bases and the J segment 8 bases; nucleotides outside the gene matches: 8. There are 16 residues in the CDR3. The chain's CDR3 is CASGLPGQGGTGELFF. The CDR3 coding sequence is TGTGCTAGTGGTTTGCCCGGACAGGGGGGGACAGGGGAGCTGTTTTTT. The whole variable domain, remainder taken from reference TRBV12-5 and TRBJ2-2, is DARVTQTPRHKVTEMGQEVTMRCQPILGHNTVFWYRQTMMQGLELLAYFRNRAPLDDSGMPKDRFSAEMPDATLATLKIQPSEPRDSAVYFCASGLPGQGGTGELFFGEGSRLTVL.

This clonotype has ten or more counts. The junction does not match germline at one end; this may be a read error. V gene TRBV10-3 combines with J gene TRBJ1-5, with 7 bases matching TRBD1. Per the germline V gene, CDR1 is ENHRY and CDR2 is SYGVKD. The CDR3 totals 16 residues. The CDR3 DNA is TGTGCCACCAAAGGAGGGACAGTCAATAGCAATCAGCTCCAGCATTTT. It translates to CATKGGTVNSNQLQHF.

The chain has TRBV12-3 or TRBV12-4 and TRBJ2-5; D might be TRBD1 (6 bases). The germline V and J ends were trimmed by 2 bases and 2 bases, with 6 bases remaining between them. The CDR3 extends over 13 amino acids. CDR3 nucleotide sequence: TGTGCCAGCAGTTTAAGGGGGCAAGAGACCCAGTACTTC. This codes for CASSLRGQETQYF.

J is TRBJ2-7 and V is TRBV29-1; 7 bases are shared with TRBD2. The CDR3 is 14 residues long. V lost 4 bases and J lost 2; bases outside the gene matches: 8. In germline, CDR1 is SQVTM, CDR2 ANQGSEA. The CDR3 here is CSVGRASGTYEQYF. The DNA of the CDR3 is TGCAGCGTTGGGAGGGCTAGCGGTACCTACGAGCAGTACTTC.

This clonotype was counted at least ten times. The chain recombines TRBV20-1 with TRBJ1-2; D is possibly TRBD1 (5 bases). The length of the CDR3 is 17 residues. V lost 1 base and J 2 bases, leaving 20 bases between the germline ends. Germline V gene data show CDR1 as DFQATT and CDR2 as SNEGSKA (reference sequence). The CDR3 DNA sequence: TGCAGTGCTAGAGCCTACCGACCGGGGGTGACGAACTATGGCTACACCTTC. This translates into CSARAYRPGVTNYGYTF.

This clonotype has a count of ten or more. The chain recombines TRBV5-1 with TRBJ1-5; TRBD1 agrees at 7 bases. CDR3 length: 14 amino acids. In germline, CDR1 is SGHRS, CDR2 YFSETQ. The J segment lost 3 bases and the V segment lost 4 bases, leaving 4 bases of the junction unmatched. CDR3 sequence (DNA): TGCGCCAGCAGCACGGGACAGACCAATCAGCCCCAGCATTTT. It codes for CASSTGQTNQPQHF.

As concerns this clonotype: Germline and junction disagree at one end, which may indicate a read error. The CDR3 bases are TGCAGTGCTAGAAGTCAGGGTGACACAGATACACAGTATTTT. This gives the protein CSARSQGDTDTQYF. The J gene is TRBJ2-3, the V gene TRBV20-1, with a possible D match to TRBD1 (5 bases). The germline V gene has CDR1 DFQATT and CDR2 SNEGSKA (reference sequence). There are 14 residues in the CDR3.

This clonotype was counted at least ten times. CDR3 in DNA: TGCAGTGCACCGCCGGGACAGAAGTCCACAGATACGCAGTATTTT. Amino acids: CSAPPGQKSTDTQYF. The chain carries TRBV20-1 and TRBJ2-3; 7 bases align to TRBD1. With 6 bases clipped from V and 2 bases from J, the junction kept 11 bases outside the gene matches. The CDR3 sequence is 15 residues long. Germline V gene sequence: CDR1 DFQATT, CDR2 SNEGSKA (reference sequence).

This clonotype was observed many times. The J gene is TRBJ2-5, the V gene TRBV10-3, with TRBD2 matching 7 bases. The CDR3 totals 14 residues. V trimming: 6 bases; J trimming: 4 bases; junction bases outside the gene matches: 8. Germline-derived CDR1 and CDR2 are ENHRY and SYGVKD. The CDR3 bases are TGTGCCATCAGCGAGACTAGCTCGGGAGAGACCCAGTACTTC. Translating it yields CAISETSSGETQYF.

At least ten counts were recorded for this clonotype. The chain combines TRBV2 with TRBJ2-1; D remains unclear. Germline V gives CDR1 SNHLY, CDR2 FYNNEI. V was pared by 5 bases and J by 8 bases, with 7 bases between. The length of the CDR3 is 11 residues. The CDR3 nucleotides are TGTGCCAGCAGTCAGAGTGATGAGCAGTTCTTC. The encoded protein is CASSQSDEQFF.

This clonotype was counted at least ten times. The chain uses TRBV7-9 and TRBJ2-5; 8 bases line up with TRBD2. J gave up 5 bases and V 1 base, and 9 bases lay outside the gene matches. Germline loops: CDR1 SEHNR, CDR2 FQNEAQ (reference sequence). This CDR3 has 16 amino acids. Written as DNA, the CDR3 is TGTGCCAGCAGCTTAGGGAGCGGGGGCCGAGCCGAGACCCAGTACTTC. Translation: CASSLGSGGRAETQYF.

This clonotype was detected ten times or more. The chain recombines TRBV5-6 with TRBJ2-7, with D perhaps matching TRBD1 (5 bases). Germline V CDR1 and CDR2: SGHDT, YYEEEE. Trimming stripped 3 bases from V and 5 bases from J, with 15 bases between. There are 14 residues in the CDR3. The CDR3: CASSSDQGSNEQYF. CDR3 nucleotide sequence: TGTGCCAGCAGCTCTGATCAGGGTTCTAACGAGCAGTACTTC.

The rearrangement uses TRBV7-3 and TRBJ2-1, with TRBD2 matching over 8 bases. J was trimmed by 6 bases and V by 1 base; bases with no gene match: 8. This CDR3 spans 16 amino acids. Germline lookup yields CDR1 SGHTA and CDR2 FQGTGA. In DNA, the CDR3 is TGTGCCAGCAGCTTAAGTAGCGGGGATATGCGCAATGAGCAGTTCTTC. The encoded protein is CASSLSSGDMRNEQFF.

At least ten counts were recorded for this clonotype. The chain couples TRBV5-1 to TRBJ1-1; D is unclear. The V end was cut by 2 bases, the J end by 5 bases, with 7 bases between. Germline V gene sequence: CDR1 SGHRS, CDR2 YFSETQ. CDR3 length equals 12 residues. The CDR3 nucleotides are TGCGCCAGCAGCTTCAGCGATACTGAAGCTTTCTTT. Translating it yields CASSFSDTEAFF.

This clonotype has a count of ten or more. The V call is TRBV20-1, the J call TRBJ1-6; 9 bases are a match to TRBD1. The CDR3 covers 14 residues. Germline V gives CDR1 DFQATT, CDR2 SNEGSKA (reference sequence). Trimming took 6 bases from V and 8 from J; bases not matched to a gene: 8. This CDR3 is CSAGDRALHSPLHF. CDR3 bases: TGCAGTGCCGGGGACAGGGCTTTGCATTCACCCCTCCACTTT.

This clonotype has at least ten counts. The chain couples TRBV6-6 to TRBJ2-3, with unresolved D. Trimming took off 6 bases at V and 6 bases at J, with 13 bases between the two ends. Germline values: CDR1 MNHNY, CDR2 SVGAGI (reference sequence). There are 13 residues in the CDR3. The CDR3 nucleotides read TGTGCCAGCAGCCCCTTTATCGGGGATACGCAGTATTTT. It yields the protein CASSPFIGDTQYF.